The clone carrying this T cell receptor (beta chain) was seen a handful of times. What it binds is not known. From the reads, TCRdb called clonotypes with MiXCR, one entry per CDR3 protein. The sample has 750,000 to 950,000 distinct CDR3 sequences, roughly 28% seen once. This record comes from a study of T cell repertoires in cytomegalovirus infection. Whole-study context: Well-studied HLA-B-restricted CMV epitopes were used in the study alongside recently identified HLA-C-restricted ones. Matching HLA type, along with CMV infection, was indicated by public TCR beta signatures. Study-level points and caveats: The ex vivo response was dominated by HLA-C-restricted CMV-specific TCR beta clonotypes. The cumulative frequency of public TCR beta families identified carriers of CMV plus the relevant HLA.

The CDR3 runs 17 residues. Germline-derived CDR1 and CDR2 are MNHEY and SVGAGI. Unmatched junction bases numbered 11, after V lost 2 bases and J lost 3 bases. The sample was cultured CD8+ T cells from PBMCs, taken from culture after CMV antigen stimulation. This receptor was taken from a human donor in good health (CMV status not recorded). Some clones in this sample may be carry-over from other donors' samples. V usage is TRBV6-5 and J usage is TRBJ1-2, with TRBD1 matching 8 bases. This chain's CDR3 is CASSYGRGPSIYYGYTF. The CDR3 DNA follows: TGTGCCAGCAGTTACGGCAGGGGGCCATCCATTTACTATGGCTACACCTTC.